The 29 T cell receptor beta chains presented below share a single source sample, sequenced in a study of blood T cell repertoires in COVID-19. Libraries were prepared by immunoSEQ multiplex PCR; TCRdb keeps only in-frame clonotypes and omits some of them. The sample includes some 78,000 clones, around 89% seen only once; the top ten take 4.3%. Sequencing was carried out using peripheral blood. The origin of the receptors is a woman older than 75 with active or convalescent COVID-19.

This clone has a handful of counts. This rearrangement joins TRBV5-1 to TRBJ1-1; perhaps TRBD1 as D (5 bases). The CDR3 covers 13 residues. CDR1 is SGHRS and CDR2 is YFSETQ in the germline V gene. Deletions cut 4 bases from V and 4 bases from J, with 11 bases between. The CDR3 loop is CASSGAWTTEAFF. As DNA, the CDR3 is TGCGCCAGCAGCGGGGCATGGACCACTGAAGCTTTCTTT. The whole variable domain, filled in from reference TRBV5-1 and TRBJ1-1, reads KAGVTQTPRYLIKTRGQQVTLSCSPISGHRSVSWYQQTPGQGLQFLFEYFSETQRNKGNFPGRFSGRQFSNSRSEMNVSTLELGDSALYLCASSGAWTTEAFFGQGTRLTVV.

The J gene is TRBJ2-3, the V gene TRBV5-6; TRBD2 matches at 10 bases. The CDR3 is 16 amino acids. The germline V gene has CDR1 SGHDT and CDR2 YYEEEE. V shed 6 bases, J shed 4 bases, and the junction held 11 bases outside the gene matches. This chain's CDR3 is CASNTRRLAGADTQYF. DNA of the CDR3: TGTGCCAGCAACACCCGGCGGCTAGCGGGAGCAGATACGCAGTATTTT.

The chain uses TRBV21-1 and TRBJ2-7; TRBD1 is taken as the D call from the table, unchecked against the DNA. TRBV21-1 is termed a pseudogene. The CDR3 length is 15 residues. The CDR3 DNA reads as TGTGCCAGCAGCAAAGAAGGGACAAACGCCTACGAGCAGTACTTC. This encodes CASSKEGTNAYEQYF.

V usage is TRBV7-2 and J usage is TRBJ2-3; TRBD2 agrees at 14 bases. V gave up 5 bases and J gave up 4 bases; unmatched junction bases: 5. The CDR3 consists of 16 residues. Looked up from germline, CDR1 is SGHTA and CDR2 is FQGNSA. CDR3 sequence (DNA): TGTGCCAGCAGCACGGGACTAGCGGGAGCAGCAGATACGCAGTATTTT. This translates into CASSTGLAGAADTQYF.

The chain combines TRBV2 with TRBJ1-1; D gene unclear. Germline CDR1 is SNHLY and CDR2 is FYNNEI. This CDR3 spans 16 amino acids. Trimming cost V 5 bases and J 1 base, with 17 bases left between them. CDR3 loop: CASSTDGGVGNTEAFF. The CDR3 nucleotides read TGTGCCAGCAGTACCGACGGCGGAGTGGGGAACACTGAAGCTTTCTTT.

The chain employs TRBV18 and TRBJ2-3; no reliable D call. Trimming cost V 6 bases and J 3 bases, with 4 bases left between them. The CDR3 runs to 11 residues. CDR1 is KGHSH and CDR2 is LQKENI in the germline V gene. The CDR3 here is CASSTTDTQYF. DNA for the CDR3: TGTGCCAGCTCTACTACAGATACGCAGTATTTT.

CDR3 loop: CASSITWENSGNTIYF. The DNA of the CDR3 is TGTGCCAGTAGTATTACCTGGGAGAACTCTGGAAACACCATATATTTT. The rearrangement uses TRBV19 and TRBJ1-3; D is uncertain. The CDR3 has 16 residues. Between the trimmed V and J ends, which lost 3 bases and 0 bases, there was a span of 12 bases. Germline V lookup: CDR1 LNHDA, CDR2 SQIVND (reference sequence).

The DNA for the CDR3 is TGTGCCAGCAGCTTAGTTGGTAGCGGGAGGGCCGAACAGAGATACAATGAGCAGTTCTTC. It is translated as CASSLVGSGRAEQRYNEQFF. J is TRBJ2-1 and V is TRBV7-8; 11 bases agree with TRBD2. The CDR3 sequence is 20 residues long. Germline assignment: CDR1 SGHVS and CDR2 FQNEAQ. V lost 1 base, J lost 4 bases, and 15 bases stayed unmatched.

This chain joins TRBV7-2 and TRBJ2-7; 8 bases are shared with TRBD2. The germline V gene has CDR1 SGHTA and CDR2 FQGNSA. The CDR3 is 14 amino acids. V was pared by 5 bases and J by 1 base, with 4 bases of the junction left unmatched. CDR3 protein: CASSPTSGSYEQYF. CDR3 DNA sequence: TGTGCCAGCAGCCCCACTAGCGGATCCTACGAGCAGTACTTC.

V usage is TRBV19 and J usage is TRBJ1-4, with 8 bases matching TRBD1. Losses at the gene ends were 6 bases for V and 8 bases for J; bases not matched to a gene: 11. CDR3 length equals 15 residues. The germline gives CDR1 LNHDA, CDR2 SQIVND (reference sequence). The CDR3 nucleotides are TGTGCCAGTAGCGACCAGGACAGGGATGGCGAAAAACTGTTTTTT. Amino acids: CASSDQDRDGEKLFF.

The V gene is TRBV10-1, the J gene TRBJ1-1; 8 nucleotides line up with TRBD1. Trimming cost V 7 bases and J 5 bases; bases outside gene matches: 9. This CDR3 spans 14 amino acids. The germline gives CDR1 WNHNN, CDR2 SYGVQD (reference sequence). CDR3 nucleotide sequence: TGCGCCAGCAAAAAGACAGGGGAGGTGACTGAAGCTTTCTTT. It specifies CASKKTGEVTEAFF.

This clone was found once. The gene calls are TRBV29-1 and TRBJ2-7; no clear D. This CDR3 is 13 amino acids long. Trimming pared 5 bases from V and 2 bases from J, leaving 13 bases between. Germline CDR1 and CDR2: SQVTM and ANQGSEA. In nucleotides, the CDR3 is TGCAGCGTTATTCGGTTCTCCACCTACGAGCAGTACTTC. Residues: CSVIRFSTYEQYF.

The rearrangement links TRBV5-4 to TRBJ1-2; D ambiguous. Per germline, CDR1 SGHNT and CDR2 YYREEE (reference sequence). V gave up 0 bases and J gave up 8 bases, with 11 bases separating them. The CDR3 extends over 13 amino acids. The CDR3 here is CASSLAQDGGYTF. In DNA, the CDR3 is TGTGCCAGCAGCTTGGCGCAGGATGGAGGCTACACCTTC.

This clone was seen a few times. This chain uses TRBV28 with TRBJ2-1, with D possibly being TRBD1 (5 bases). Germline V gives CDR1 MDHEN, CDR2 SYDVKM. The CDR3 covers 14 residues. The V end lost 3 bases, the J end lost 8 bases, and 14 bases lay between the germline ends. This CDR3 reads CASSFQGPRHEQFF. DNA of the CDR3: TGTGCCAGCAGTTTTCAGGGCCCTCGGCATGAGCAGTTCTTC.

The CDR3 DNA sequence: TGCGCCAGCAGATCCGGGACAGGGATGGGTCAGCCCCAGCATTTT. As protein: CASRSGTGMGQPQHF. V usage is TRBV5-1 and J usage is TRBJ1-5, with 9 bases that match TRBD1. The J segment lost 6 bases and the V segment lost 5 bases, leaving 9 bases of the junction unmatched. Germline loops: CDR1 SGHRS, CDR2 YFSETQ. The CDR3 is made up of 15 amino acids.

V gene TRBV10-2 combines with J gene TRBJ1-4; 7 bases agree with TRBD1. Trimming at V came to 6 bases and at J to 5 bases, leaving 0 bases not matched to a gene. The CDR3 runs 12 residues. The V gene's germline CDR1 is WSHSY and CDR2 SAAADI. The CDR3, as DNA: TGCGCCAGCAGGACAGGGAATGAAAAACTGTTTTTT. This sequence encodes CASRTGNEKLFF.

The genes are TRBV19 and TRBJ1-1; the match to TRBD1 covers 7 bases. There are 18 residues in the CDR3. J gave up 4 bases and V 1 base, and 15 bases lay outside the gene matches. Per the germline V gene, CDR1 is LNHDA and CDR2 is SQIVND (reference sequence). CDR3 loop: CASSIGAHGTARFTEAFF. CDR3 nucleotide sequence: TGTGCCAGTAGTATAGGGGCCCACGGGACAGCTAGGTTCACTGAAGCTTTCTTT.

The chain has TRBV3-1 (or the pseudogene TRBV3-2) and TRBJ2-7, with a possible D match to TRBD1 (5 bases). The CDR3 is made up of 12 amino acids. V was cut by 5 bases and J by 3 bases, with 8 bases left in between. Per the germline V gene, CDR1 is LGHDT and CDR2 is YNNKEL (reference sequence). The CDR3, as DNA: TGTGCCAGCAGCTTAAGGGGCTACGAGCAGTACTTC. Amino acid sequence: CASSLRGYEQYF.

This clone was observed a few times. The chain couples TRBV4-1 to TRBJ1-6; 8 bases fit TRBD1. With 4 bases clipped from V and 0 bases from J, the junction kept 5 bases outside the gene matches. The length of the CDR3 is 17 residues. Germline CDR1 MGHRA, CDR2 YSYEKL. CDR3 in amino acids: CASSRDRGSSYNSPLHF. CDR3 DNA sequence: TGCGCCAGCAGCCGAGACAGGGGCAGCTCCTATAATTCACCCCTCCACTTT.

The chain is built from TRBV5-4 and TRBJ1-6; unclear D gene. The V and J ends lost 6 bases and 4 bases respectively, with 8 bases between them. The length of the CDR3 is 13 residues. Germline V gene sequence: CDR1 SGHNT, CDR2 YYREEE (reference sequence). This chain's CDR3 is CASKAEYNSPLHF. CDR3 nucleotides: TGTGCCAGCAAGGCGGAGTATAATTCACCCCTCCACTTT.

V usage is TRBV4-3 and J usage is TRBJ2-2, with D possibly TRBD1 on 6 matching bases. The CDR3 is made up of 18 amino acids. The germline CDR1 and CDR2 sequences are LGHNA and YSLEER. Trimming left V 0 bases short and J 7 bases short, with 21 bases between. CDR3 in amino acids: CASSQEWGRGISDGELFF. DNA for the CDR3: TGCGCCAGCAGCCAAGAATGGGGCAGGGGAATTTCCGACGGGGAGCTGTTTTTT.

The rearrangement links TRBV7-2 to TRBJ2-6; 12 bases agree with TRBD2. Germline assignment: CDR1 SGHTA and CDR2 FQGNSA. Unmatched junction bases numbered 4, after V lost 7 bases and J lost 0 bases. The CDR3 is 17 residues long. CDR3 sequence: CASTRLAGASGANVLTF. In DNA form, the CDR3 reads TGTGCCAGCACCCGACTAGCGGGAGCCTCTGGGGCCAACGTCCTGACTTTC.

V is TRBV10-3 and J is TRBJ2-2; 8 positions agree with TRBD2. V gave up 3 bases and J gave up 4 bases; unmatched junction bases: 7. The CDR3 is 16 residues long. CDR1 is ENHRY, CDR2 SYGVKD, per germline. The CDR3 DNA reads TGTGCCATCAGTGACTCGGGGGGGCACCGCACCGGGGAGCTGTTTTTT. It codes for CAISDSGGHRTGELFF.

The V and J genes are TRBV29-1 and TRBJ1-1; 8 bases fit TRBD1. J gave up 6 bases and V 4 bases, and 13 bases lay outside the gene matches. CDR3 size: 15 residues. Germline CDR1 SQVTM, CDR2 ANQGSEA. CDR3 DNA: TGCAGCGTTGGCCCAGGGCAGGGGGCTAGAGCTGAAGCTTTCTTT. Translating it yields CSVGPGQGARAEAFF.

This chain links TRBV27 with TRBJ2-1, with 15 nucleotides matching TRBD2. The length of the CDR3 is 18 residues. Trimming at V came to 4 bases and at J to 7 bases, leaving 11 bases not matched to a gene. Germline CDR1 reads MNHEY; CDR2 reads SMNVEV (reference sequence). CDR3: CASSSGTSGRPRGNEQFF. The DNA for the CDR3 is TGTGCCAGCAGTTCCGGGACTAGCGGGAGGCCACGGGGAAATGAGCAGTTCTTC.

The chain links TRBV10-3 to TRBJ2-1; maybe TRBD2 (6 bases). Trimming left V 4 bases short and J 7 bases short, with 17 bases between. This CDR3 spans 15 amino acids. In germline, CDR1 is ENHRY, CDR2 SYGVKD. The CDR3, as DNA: TGTGCCATCAGTGGGTTGCCGGGAGCGGTAAATGAGCAGTTCTTC. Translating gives CAISGLPGAVNEQFF.

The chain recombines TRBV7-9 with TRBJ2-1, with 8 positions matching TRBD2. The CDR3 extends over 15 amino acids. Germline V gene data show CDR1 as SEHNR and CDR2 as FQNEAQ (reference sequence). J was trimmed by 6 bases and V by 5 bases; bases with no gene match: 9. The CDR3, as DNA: TGTGCCAGCAGCCTTCCGGGACTAGTCCTCAATGAGCAGTTCTTC. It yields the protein CASSLPGLVLNEQFF.

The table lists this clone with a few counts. This CDR3 reads CASIKQGREKLFF. For the CDR3, the DNA is TGTGCCAGTATCAAACAGGGAAGAGAAAAACTGTTTTTT. The V call is TRBV19, the J call TRBJ1-4, with D possibly TRBD1 on 6 matching bases. The V gene's germline CDR1 is LNHDA and CDR2 SQIVND (reference sequence). The ends were cut back, 7 bases at V and 8 bases at J, with 14 bases in the middle. CDR3 size: 13 residues.

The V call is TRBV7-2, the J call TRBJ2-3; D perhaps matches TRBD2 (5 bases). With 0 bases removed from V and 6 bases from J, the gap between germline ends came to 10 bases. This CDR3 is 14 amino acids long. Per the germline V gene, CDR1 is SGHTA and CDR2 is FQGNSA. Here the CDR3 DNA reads TGTGCCAGCAGCTTAGCGGGAGTAGAGGATACGCAGTATTTT. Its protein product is CASSLAGVEDTQYF.